This T cell receptor beta chain stems from a study of blood T cell repertoires in COVID-19. Across the whole study: In each case, the material was cDNA or gDNA derived from T cells, B-cell-depleted T cells, or PBMCs.

CDR1 and CDR2 (germline): LNHNV, YYDKDF (reference sequence). The CDR3 sequence is 13 residues long. After removal of 4 bases from V and 10 bases from J, the junction contained 6 bases not matched to a gene. The method was immunoSEQ multiplex PCR; TCRdb's version includes in-frame clones alone and lacks a portion of them. Of roughly 97,000 clones detected, roughly 79% appear once; the ten largest clones hold under 11%. Input material: peripheral blood. This clonotype originated in a man between 65 and 85 years old with acute or convalescent COVID-19. The chain uses TRBV15 and TRBJ1-2; 10 bases match TRBD1. The CDR3, as DNA: TGTGCCACCAGCATAGGACAGGGGGGCGACTACACCTTC. It codes for CATSIGQGGDYTF.